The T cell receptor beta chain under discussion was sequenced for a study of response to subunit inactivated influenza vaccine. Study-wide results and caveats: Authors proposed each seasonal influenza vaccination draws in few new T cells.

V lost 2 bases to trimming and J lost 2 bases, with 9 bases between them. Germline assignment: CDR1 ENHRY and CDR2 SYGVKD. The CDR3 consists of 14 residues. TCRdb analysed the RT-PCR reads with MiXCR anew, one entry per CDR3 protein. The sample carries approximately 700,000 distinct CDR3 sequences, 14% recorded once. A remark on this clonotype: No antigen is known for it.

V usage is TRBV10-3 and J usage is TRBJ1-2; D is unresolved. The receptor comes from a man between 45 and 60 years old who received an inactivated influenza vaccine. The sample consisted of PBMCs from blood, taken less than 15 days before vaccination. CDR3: CAISEHQSNYGYTF. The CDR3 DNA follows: TGTGCCATCAGTGAGCATCAGTCGAACTATGGCTACACCTTC.